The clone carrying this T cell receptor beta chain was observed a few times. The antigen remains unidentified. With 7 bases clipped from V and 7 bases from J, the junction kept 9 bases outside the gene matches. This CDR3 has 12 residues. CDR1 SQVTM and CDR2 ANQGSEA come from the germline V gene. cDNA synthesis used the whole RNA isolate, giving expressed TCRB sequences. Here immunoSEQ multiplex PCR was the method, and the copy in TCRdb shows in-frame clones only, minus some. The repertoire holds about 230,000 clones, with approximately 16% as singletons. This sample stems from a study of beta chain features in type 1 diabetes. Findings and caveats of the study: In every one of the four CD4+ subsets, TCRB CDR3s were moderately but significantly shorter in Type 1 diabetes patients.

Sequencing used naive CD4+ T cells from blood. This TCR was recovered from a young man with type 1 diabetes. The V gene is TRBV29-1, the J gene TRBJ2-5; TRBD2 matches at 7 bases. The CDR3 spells CSAGRERVTQYF. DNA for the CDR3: TGCAGCGCGGGGAGGGAAAGGGTGACCCAGTACTTC.